The clone carrying this T cell receptor (beta chain) was detected only a few times. Its antigen is currently unknown. This entry belongs to a study of blood T cells in healthy people across ages. Background on the study: About one barcoded beta molecule per two T cells came from capture by template switching.

V lost 5 bases, J lost 2 bases, and 13 bases lay in between. The CDR3 totals 14 residues. Germline assignment: CDR1 SGHVS and CDR2 FQNEAQ. Alongside a J-beta primer mix, a sample-barcoded 5' primer served in a second PCR lasting roughly 7 to 11 cycles. Each of the cDNA molecules was tagged by a template-switch adaptor with 12 random nucleotides. TCRdb independently ran MiXCR on the 5' RACE reads; one entry per CDR3 protein. The table lists about 1.8 million distinct CDR3 sequences, just under 50% of them singletons. Study results and limitations: Naive and antigen-experienced cells were not separated, limiting conclusive comparison.

The rearrangement joins TRBV7-8 to TRBJ2-7, with D possibly TRBD1 on 6 matching bases. This sequence was found in a woman between 40 and 50 years old in good health. Material for sequencing was blood. CDR3 in amino acids: CASSPTGIPYEQYF. CDR3 coding DNA: TGTGCCAGCAGCCCAACAGGGATACCCTACGAGCAGTACTTC.